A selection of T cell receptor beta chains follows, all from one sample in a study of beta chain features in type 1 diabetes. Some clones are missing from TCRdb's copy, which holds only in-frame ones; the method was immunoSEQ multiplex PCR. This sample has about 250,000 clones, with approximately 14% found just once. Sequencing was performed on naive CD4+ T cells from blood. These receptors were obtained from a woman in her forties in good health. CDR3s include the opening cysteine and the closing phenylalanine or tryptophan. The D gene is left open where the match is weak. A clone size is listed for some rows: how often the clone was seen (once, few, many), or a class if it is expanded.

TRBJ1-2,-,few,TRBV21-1,CASSKGQHYGYTF,TGTGCCAGCAGCAAGGGACAGCACTATGGCTACACCTTC
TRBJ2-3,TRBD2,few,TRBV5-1,CASSLSGGSTDTQYF,TGCGCCAGCAGCCTCTCGGGGGGGAGCACAGATACGCAGTATTTT
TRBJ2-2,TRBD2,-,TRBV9,CASSVGSGTMNTGELFF,TGTGCCAGCAGCGTAGGTTCCGGGACTATGAACACCGGGGAGCTGTTTTTT
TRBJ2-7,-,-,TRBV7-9,CASSLAAGFQPAYEQYF,TGTGCCAGCAGCTTAGCTGCAGGGTTCCAGCCCGCCTACGAGCAGTACTTC
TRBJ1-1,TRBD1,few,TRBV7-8,CASSTGQSLREAFF,TGTGCCAGCAGCACGGGACAGTCTCTCAGAGAAGCTTTCTTT
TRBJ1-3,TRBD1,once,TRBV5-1,CASSQRQGVSSGNTIYF,TGCGCCAGCAGCCAAAGACAGGGCGTAAGCTCTGGAAACACCATATATTTT
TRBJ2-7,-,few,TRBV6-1,CASSRTDTYEQYF,TGTGCCAGCAGCAGGACGGACACCTACGAGCAGTACTTC
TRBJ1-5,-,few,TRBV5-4,CASSWTQESLQPQHF,TGTGCCAGCAGCTGGACACAGGAAAGTTTGCAGCCCCAGCATTTT
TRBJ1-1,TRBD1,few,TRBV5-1,CASSSYRGMNTEAFF,TGCGCCAGCAGCTCTTACAGGGGGATGAACACTGAAGCTTTCTTT
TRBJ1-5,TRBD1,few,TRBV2,CASRVEGAPNQPQHF,TGTGCCAGCAGGGTCGAGGGGGCTCCCAATCAGCCCCAGCATTTT
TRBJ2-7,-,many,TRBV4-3,CASSQGGRFEYEQYF,TGCGCCAGCAGCCAAGGGGGCCGGTTCGAGTACGAGCAGTACTTC
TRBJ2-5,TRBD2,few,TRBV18,CASSPRLAETQYF,TGTGCCAGCTCACCCAGACTAGCAGAGACCCAGTACTTC
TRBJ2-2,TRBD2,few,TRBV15,CATSRAAGVNTGELFF,TGTGCCACCAGCAGAGCGGCGGGGGTGAACACCGGGGAGCTGTTTTTT
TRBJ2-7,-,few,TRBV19,CASSSPGDTSYEQYF,TGTGCCAGTAGTAGTCCCGGGGACACGAGCTACGAGCAGTACTTC
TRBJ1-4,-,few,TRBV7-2,CASSPRGTTNEKLFF,TGTGCCAGCAGCCCCCGCGGGACGACTAATGAAAAACTGTTTTTT
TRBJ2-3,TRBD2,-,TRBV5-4,CASSLAGSGGLHTDTQYF,TGTGCCAGCAGCTTGGCCGGGAGCGGGGGGTTACACACAGATACGCAGTATTTT
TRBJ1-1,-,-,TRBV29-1,CSARQTNTEAFF,TGCAGCGCGAGACAGACGAACACTGAAGCTTTCTTT
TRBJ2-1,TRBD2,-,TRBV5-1,CASSLTSGGAYLNEQFF,TGCGCCAGCAGCTTGACTAGCGGGGGCGCCTATTTAAATGAGCAGTTCTTC
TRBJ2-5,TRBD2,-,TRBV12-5,CASGPGATSGGANGETQYF,TGTGCTAGTGGTCCTGGGGCGACTAGCGGGGGGGCCAACGGGGAGACCCAGTACTTC
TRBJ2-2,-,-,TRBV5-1,CASSRGADGTGELFF,TGCGCCAGCAGCCGGGGGGCAGACGGCACCGGGGAGCTGTTTTTT